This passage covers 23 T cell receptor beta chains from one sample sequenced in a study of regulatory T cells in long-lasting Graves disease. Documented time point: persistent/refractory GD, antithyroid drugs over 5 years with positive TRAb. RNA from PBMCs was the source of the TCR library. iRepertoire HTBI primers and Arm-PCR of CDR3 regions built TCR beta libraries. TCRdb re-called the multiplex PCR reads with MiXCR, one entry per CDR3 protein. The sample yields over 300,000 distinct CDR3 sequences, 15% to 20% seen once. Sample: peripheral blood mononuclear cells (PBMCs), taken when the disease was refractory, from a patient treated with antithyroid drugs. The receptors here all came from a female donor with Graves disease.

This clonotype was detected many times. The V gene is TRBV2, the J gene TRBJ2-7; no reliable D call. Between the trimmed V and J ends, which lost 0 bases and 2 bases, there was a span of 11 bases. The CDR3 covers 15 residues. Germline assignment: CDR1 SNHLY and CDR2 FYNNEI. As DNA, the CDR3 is TGTGCCAGCAGTGAAGCGCTTCAACGGACCTACGAGCAGTACTTC. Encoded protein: CASSEALQRTYEQYF. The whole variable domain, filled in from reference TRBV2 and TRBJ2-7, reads EPEVTQTPSHQVTQMGQEVILRCVPISNHLYFYWYRQILGQKVEFLVSFYNNEISEKSEIFDDQFSVERPDGSNFTLKIRSTKLEDSAMYFCASSEALQRTYEQYFGPGTRLTVT.

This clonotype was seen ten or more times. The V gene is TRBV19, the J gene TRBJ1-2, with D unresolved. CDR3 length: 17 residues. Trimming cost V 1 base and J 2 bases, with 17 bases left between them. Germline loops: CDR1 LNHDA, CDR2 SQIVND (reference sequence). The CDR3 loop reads CASSIGTAEILNYGYTF. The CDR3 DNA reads TGTGCCAGTAGTATAGGAACCGCCGAGATCCTCAACTATGGCTACACCTTC.

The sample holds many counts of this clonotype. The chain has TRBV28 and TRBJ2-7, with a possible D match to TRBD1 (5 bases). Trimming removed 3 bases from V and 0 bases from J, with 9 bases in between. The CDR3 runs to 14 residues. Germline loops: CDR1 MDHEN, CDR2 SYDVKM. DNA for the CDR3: TGTGCCAGCAGTTTCCCCAGGGCCTCCTACGAGCAGTACTTC. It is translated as CASSFPRASYEQYF.

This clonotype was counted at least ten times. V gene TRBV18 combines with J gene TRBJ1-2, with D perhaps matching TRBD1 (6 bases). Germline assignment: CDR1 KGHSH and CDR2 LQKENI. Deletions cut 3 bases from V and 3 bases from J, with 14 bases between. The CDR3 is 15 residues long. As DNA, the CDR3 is TGTGCCAGCTCACCTGCCCCGGGGGCGGACTATGGCTACACCTTC. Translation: CASSPAPGADYGYTF.

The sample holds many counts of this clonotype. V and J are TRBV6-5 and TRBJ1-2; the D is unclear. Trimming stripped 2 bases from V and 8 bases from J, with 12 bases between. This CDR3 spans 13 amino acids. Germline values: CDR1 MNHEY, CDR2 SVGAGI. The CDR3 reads CASSYDSVGGYTF. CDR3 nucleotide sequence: TGTGCCAGCAGTTACGATTCGGTAGGCGGCTACACCTTC.

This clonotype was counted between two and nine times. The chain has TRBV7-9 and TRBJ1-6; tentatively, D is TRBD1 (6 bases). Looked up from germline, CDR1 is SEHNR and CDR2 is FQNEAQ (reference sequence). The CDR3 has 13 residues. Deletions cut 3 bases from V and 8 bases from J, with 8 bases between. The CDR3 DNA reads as TGTGCCAGCAGCTTTTCAGGGGATTCACCCCTCCACTTT. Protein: CASSFSGDSPLHF.

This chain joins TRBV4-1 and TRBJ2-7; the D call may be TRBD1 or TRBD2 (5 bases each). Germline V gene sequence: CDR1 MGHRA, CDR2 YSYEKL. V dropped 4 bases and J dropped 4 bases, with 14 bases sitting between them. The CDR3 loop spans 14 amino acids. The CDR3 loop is CASSRNRGDYEQYF. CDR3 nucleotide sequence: TGCGCCAGCAGCCGAAATCGAGGGGATTACGAGCAGTACTTC.

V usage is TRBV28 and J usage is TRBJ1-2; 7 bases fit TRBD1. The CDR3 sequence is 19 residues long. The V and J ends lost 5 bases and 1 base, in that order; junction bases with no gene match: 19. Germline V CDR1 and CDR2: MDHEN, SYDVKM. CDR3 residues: CASSPRGYRVKGINYGYTF. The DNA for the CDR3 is TGTGCCAGCAGTCCCAGGGGGTACAGGGTGAAGGGGATTAACTATGGCTACACCTTC.

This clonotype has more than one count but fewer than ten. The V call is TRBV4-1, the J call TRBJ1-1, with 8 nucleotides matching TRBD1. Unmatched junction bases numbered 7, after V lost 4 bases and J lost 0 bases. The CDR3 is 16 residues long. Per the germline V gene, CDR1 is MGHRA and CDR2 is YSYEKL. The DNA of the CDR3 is TGCGCCAGCAGCCCTCGGGACAGGACTTTGAACACTGAAGCTTTCTTT. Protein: CASSPRDRTLNTEAFF.

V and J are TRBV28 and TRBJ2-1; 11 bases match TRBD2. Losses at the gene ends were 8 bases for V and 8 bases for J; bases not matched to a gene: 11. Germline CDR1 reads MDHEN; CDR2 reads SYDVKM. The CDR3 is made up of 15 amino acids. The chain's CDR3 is CASPPLAGGIDEQFF. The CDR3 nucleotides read TGTGCCAGCCCCCCCCTAGCGGGAGGAATCGATGAGCAGTTCTTC.

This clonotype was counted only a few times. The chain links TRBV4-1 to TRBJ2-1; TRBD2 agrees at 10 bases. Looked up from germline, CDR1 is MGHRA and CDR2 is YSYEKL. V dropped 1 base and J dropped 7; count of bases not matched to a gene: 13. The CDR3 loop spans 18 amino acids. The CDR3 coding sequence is TGCGCCAGCAGCCAAGTAGCACTAGCGGGATCGACTTGGAATGAGCAGTTCTTC. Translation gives CASSQVALAGSTWNEQFF.

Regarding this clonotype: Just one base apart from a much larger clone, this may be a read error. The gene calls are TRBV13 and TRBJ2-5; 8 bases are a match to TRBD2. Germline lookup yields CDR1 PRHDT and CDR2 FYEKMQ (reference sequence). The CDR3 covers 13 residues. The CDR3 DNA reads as TGTGTCAGCAGCTCGGGACTAGTCGGGACCCAGTACTTC. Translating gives CVSSSGLVGTQYF.

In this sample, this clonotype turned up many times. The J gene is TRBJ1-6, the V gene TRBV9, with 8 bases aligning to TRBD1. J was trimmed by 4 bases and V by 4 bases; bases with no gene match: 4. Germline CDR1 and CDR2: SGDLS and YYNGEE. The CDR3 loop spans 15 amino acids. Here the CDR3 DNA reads TGTGCCAGCAGCACCACAGGGGGATATAATTCACCCCTCCACTTT. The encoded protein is CASSTTGGYNSPLHF. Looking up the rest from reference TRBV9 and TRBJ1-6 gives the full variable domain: DSGVTQTPKHLITATGQRVTLRCSPRSGDLSVYWYQQSLDQGLQFLIQYYNGEERAKGNILERFSAQQFPDLHSELNLSSLELGDSALYFCASSTTGGYNSPLHFGNGTRLTVT.

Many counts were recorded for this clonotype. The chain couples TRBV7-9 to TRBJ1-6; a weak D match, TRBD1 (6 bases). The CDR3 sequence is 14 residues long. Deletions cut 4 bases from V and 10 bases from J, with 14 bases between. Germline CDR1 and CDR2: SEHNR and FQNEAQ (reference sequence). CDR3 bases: TGTGCCAGCAGCTATACAGGGAAGGGGTCACCCCTCCACTTT. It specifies CASSYTGKGSPLHF. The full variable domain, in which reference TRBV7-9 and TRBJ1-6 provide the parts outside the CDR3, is DTGVSQNPRHKITKRGQNVTFRCDPISEHNRLYWYRQTLGQGPEFLTYFQNEAQLEKSRLLSDRFSAERPKGSFSTLEIQRTEQGDSAMYLCASSYTGKGSPLHFGNGTRLTVT.

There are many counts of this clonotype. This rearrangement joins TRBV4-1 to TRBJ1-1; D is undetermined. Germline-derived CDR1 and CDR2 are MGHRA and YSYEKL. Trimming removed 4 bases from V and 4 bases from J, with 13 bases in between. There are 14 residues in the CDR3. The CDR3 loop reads CASSLPYGVTEAFF. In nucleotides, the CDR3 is TGCGCCAGCAGCCTGCCTTACGGGGTCACTGAAGCTTTCTTT.

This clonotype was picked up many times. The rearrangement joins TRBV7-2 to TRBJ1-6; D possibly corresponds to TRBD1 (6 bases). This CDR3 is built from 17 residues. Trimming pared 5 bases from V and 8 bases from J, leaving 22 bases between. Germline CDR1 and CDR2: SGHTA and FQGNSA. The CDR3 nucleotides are TGTGCCAGCAGCCTAGTGACAGGCGGGTCGGTGCATTCACCCCTCCACTTT. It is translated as CASSLVTGGSVHSPLHF.

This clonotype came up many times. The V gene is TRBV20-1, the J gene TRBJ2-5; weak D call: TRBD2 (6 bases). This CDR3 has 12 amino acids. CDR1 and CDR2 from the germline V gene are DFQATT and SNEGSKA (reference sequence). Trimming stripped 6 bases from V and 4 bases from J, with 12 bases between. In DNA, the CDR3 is TGCAGTGCCCCCGTGGGGGGAGAGACCCAGTACTTC. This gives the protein CSAPVGGETQYF.

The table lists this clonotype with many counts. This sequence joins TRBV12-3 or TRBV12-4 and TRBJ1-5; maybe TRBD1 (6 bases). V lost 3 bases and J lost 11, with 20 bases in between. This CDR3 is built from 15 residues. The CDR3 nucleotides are TGTGCCAGCAGTTTCGCTGACAGGTACCGGCAGGCCCAGCATTTT. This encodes CASSFADRYRQAQHF.

The CDR3 region is CASSLDRVGQAFF. CDR3 bases: TGTGCCAGCAGCTTAGATCGGGTTGGGCAAGCTTTCTTT. The rearrangement joins TRBV7-9 to TRBJ1-1; no clear D. Per germline, CDR1 SEHNR and CDR2 FQNEAQ (reference sequence). The CDR3 extends over 13 amino acids. V was shortened by 1 base and J by 9 bases, with 12 bases between the two germline ends.

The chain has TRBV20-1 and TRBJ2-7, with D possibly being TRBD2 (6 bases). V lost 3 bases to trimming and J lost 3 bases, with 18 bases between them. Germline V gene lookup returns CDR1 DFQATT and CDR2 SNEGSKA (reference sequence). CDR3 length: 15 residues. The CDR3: CSASRGSSANYEQYF. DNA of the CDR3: TGCAGTGCTAGCCGCGGGTCTAGCGCCAACTACGAGCAGTACTTC.

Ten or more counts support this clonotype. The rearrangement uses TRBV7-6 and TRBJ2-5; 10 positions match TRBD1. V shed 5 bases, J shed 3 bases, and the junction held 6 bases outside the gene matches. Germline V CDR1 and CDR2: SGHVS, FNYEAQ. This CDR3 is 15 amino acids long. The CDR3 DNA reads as TGTGCCAGCAGCCTCCGGGGACAGGGGAAAGAGACCCAGTACTTC. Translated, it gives CASSLRGQGKETQYF.

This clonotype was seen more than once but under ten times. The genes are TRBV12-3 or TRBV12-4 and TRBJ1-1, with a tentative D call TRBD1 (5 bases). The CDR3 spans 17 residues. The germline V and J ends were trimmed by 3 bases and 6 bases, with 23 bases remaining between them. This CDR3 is CASSFFLVGPRGSEAFF. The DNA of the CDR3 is TGTGCCAGCAGTTTTTTTTTAGTGGGCCCGCGGGGGTCTGAAGCTTTCTTT.

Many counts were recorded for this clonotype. Here the CDR3 DNA reads TGTGCCAGCAGCTTAGTGGACGGAAAGGGTTCCTCCTACGAGCAGTACTTC. This gives the protein CASSLVDGKGSSYEQYF. This chain links TRBV7-9 with TRBJ2-7; D is unresolved. The V gene's germline CDR1 is SEHNR and CDR2 FQNEAQ (reference sequence). The V gene lost 1 base and the J gene lost 0 bases, with 16 bases spanning the gap. There are 17 residues in the CDR3. The entire variable domain, with the rest obtained from reference TRBV7-9 and TRBJ2-7, is as follows: DTGVSQNPRHKITKRGQNVTFRCDPISEHNRLYWYRQTLGQGPEFLTYFQNEAQLEKSRLLSDRFSAERPKGSFSTLEIQRTEQGDSAMYLCASSLVDGKGSSYEQYFGPGTRLTVT.